This T cell receptor beta chain was identified in a study of blood T cell repertoires in COVID-19. Per the germline V gene, CDR1 is ENHRY and CDR2 is SYGVKD. This CDR3 is built from 16 residues. Worth noting for this clone: Germline is not matched at one junction end, which may reflect a read error.

Authors' analysis steps: Reference gene primers were amplified, and this amplification served to estimate nucleated cell counts. TCRdb's copy holds only in-frame clones and misses some; the assay was immunoSEQ multiplex PCR. Clonal size and the V and J genes are those of that table, whereas D and trimming came from the DNA. Of tens of thousands of clones listed, about 79% were seen once; the top ten hold around 4.5%. The sample consisted of peripheral blood. This sequence originates from a woman between 50 and 59 years old with acute or convalescent COVID-19. The chain carries TRBV10-3 and TRBJ1-4; possibly TRBD1 for D (6 bases). The CDR3 region has the DNA TGTGCCATCAGTGAGTCCCCGGGGACAACAAATGAAAAACTGTTTTTT. As protein: CAISESPGTTNEKLFF.